A selection of T cell receptor beta chains follows, all from one sample in a study of blood T cell repertoires in COVID-19. Method: immunoSEQ multiplex PCR; TCRdb's copy keeps in-frame clones and lacks some. The sample contains roughly 460,000 clones, over 85% of which appear only once. Sequences were obtained from peripheral blood. These receptors originate from a man aged 18 to 29 with COVID-19, enrolled during active disease. Both conserved end residues are part of each CDR3. D genes are given only for firm matches. Where a row states a size, it is once, few, many or the class of an expanded clone; other rows omit it.

TRBV9,.,TRBJ2-2,TRBD2,CASSSLAANTGELFF,TGTGCCAGCAGCTCCCTAGCGGCGAACACCGGGGAGCTGTTTTTT
TRBV4-1,.,TRBJ2-1,TRBD1,CASSVGQGASYNEQFF,TGCGCCAGCAGCGTTGGACAGGGGGCTTCCTACAATGAGCAGTTCTTC
TRBV7-2,.,TRBJ2-7,.,CASSLEVLSYEQYF,TGTGCCAGCAGCTTAGAAGTGCTATCCTACGAGCAGTACTTC
TRBV2,.,TRBJ1-1,.,CASSLRLGAEAFF,TGTGCCAGCAGTCTCAGACTCGGGGCTGAAGCTTTCTTT
TRBV21-1,once,TRBJ1-4,.,CASSNRTGVEKLFF,TGTGCCAGCAGCAACCGGACAGGGGTTGAAAAACTGTTTTTT
TRBV12-5,.,TRBJ2-2,TRBD2,CASGSLAGAPGELFF,TGTGCTAGTGGTTCCCTAGCGGGGGCCCCCGGGGAGCTGTTTTTT
TRBV12-5,.,TRBJ2-5,.,CASGLVQVSSKTQYF,TGTGCTAGTGGTTTGGTCCAGGTATCAAGTAAGACCCAGTACTTC
TRBV24-1,.,TRBJ2-7,TRBD1,CATSDLAGGSDEQYF,TGTGCCACCAGTGATTTAGCAGGGGGCTCTGACGAGCAGTACTTC
TRBV19,.,TRBJ1-4,TRBD1,CASSIGQGALLTNEKLFF,TGTGCCAGTAGTATTGGACAGGGGGCCCTATTAACTAATGAAAAACTGTTTTTT
TRBV23-1,.,TRBJ2-1,.,CASSQSQGPHLYNEQFF,TGCGCCAGCAGTCAATCCCAGGGTCCTCATCTCTACAATGAGCAGTTCTTC
TRBV5-1,once,TRBJ1-1,.,CASSLAREGRRAFF,TGCGCCAGCAGCTTGGCCAGGGAAGGGCGACGAGCTTTCTTT
TRBV7-6,few,TRBJ2-7,TRBD2,CASSHTSGYEQYF,TGTGCCAGCAGTCACACTAGCGGATACGAGCAGTACTTC
TRBV14,.,TRBJ2-3,.,CASSGEFTDTQYF,TGTGCCAGCTCCGGAGAGTTCACAGATACGCAGTATTTT
TRBV5-1,once,TRBJ2-7,TRBD1,CASSWGQSSYEQYF,TGCGCCAGCAGCTGGGGACAGAGCTCCTACGAGCAGTACTTC
TRBV3-1/TRBV3-2,.,TRBJ2-7,.,CASSPGGTYSYEQYF,TGTGCCAGCAGCCCTGGGGGGACGTACTCCTACGAGCAGTACTTC
TRBV7-8,.,TRBJ1-6,TRBD1,CASSSRRDRGSPLHF,TGTGCCAGCAGTTCCCGACGGGACAGGGGATCACCCCTCCACTTT
TRBV2,.,TRBJ2-7,.,CASRFQGSSYEQYF,TGTGCCAGCAGATTCCAGGGTAGCTCCTACGAGCAGTACTTC
TRBV5-1,.,TRBJ1-6,.,CASSSGWNSPLHF,TGCGCCAGCAGCTCGGGATGGAATTCACCCCTCCACTTT
TRBV9,once,TRBJ2-3,.,CASSVPRTNPSGFTDTQYF,TGTGCCAGCAGCGTACCCCGGACTAACCCTTCGGGGTTCACAGATACGCAGTATTTT
TRBV18,.,TRBJ1-4,.,CASSPSRFTTNEKLFF,TGTGCCAGCTCACCTAGCAGATTCACAACTAATGAAAAACTGTTTTTT
TRBV4-1,.,TRBJ2-2,.,CASSQDLGGANTGELFF,TGCGCCAGCAGCCAAGATCTTGGCGGCGCGAACACCGGGGAGCTGTTTTTT
TRBV11-3,.,TRBJ2-5,.,CASSLPQETQYF,TGTGCCAGCAGCTTACCTCAAGAGACCCAGTACTTC
TRBV5-1,.,TRBJ2-5,.,CASSSNWAGETQYF,TGCGCCAGCAGCTCCAACTGGGCGGGAGAGACCCAGTACTTC
TRBV11-2,.,TRBJ2-5,.,CASSLGASQETQYF,TGTGCCAGCAGCTTAGGGGCAAGTCAAGAGACCCAGTACTTC
TRBV21-1,.,TRBJ2-2,.,CASLERGLAGMNTGELFF,TGTGCCAGCCTAGAACGTGGGCTAGCGGGGATGAACACCGGGGAGCTGTTTTTT
TRBV9,.,TRBJ2-2,TRBD2,CASSPRTSGRKDGELFF,TGTGCCAGCAGCCCCCGGACTAGCGGGAGAAAGGACGGGGAGCTGTTTTTT
TRBV2,.,TRBJ1-3,.,CASSEAGASGNTIYF,TGTGCCAGCAGTGAGGCAGGCGCCTCTGGAAACACCATATATTTT
TRBV2,.,TRBJ2-5,TRBD1,CASLGQGVSQETQYF,TGTGCCAGCTTGGGACAGGGGGTGTCTCAAGAGACCCAGTACTTC
TRBV19,.,TRBJ1-6,.,CASSSYFRDYNSPLHF,TGTGCCAGTAGTTCTTACTTTCGGGATTATAATTCACCCCTCCACTTT
TRBV3-1/TRBV3-2,.,TRBJ2-2,.,CASSQGRLVVTGELFF,TGTGCCAGCAGCCAAGGACGACTAGTGGTCACCGGGGAGCTGTTTTTT
TRBV7-9,.,TRBJ2-1,.,CASSTEYQQFF,TGTGCCAGCAGTACTGAATACCAGCAGTTCTTC
TRBV10-2,.,TRBJ2-6,TRBD2,CASSLAGGPGANVLTF,TGCGCCAGCAGTCTAGCGGGAGGGCCTGGGGCCAACGTCCTGACTTTC
TRBV5-1,.,TRBJ2-1,TRBD2,CASSWGPLAGGNNEQFF,TGCGCCAGCAGCTGGGGTCCTCTAGCGGGAGGGAACAATGAGCAGTTCTTC
TRBV11-3,.,TRBJ2-3,.,CASSFQVGAADTQYF,TGTGCCAGCAGCTTTCAGGTGGGGGCTGCAGATACGCAGTATTTT
TRBV5-4,few,TRBJ2-7,.,CASSLGLYEQYF,TGTGCCAGCAGCTTAGGACTCTACGAGCAGTACTTC
TRBV7-8,.,TRBJ1-1,.,CASSPLGPGENTEAFF,TGTGCCAGCAGCCCGCTCGGCCCGGGGGAGAACACTGAAGCTTTCTTT
TRBV7-8,.,TRBJ2-7,TRBD1,CASSLSVGGSSYEQYF,TGTGCCAGCAGCCTGAGCGTAGGGGGCAGCTCCTACGAGCAGTACTTC
TRBV19,.,TRBJ2-7,.,CASGSLGSYEQYF,TGTGCAAGTGGAAGTCTAGGCTCCTACGAGCAGTACTTC
TRBV2,.,TRBJ2-7,TRBD1,CASSPTGDEQYF,TGTGCCAGCAGCCCGACAGGGGACGAGCAGTACTTC
TRBV19,.,TRBJ1-6,.,CAISRDPGSPLHF,TGTGCCATCTCTCGAGATCCGGGGTCACCCCTCCACTTT
TRBV6-6,once,TRBJ1-1,TRBD1,CASVLQGKNTEAFF,TGTGCCAGCGTGCTACAGGGGAAGAACACTGAAGCTTTCTTT
TRBV5-4,.,TRBJ1-2,.,CASSLLRENLLGYTF,TGTGCCAGCAGCTTGCTGAGGGAGAATCTGCTTGGCTACACCTTC